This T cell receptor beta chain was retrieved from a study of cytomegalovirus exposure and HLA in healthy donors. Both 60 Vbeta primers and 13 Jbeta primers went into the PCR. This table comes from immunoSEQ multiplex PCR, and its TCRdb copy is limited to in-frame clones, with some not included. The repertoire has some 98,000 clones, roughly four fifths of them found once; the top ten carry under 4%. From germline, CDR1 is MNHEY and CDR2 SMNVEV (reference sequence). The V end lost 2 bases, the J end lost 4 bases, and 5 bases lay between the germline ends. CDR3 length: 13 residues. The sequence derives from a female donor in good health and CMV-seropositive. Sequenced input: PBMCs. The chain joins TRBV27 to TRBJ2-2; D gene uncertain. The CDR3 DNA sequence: TGTGCCAGCAGTTTACTCGGCACCGGGGAGCTGTTTTTT. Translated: CASSLLGTGELFF.